This T cell receptor (beta chain) was documented in a study of T cell repertoires in cytomegalovirus infection. Turning to the study itself: Shared public TCR beta signatures pointed to both CMV infection and a matching HLA type.

Findings of the study overall: Dominating the ex vivo response were TCR beta clonotypes that were CMV-specific and HLA-C-restricted. The study identified carriers of CMV plus the relevant HLA from cumulative public TCR beta family frequency.

In its sample, this clonotype was seen a few times. Its antigen is still unknown. The junction and the germline gene differ at one end; a read error may be behind it. TCRdb reprocessed the reads via MiXCR and lists one record per CDR3 protein. The data show 100,000 to 150,000 distinct CDR3 sequences, with roughly a quarter seen just once and 34% held by the top ten. This CDR3 spans 17 amino acids. Germline lookup yields CDR1 MGHRA and CDR2 YSYEKL. The sequence was collected from a human donor in good health (CMV status not recorded). Some clones in this sample may be carry-over from other donors' samples. The chain has TRBV4-1 and TRBJ2-1, with 10 bases matching TRBD2. Sequencing was performed on PBMCs, sequenced either directly or after in vitro stimulation (not recorded which). The CDR3 bases are TGCGCCAACAGCCAAGTCATACTAGCGGGGACCTGGAATGAGCAGTTCTTC. It specifies CANSQVILAGTWNEQFF.